A single sample gave rise to the 27 T cell receptor beta chains below, sequenced in a study of blood T cell repertoires in COVID-19. Assay used: immunoSEQ multiplex PCR; TCRdb lists only in-frame clones, some missing. The table records about 160,000 clones, about 85% of them present only once. The sequenced sample consisted of peripheral blood. These receptors were obtained from a human donor with acute or convalescent COVID-19. The donor label of this sample is uncertain.

The chain combines TRBV5-4 with TRBJ2-3; TRBD1 might be the D (5 bases). Germline V gives CDR1 SGHNT, CDR2 YYREEE (reference sequence). The CDR3 has 16 residues. Deletions cut 2 bases from V and 1 base from J, with 14 bases between. In DNA, the CDR3 is TGTGCCAGCAGCTTAATAGGGGAAAGCCGCACAGATACGCAGTATTTT. Its translation: CASSLIGESRTDTQYF.

The chain carries TRBV7-3 and TRBJ1-1; 10 nucleotides match TRBD1. J was trimmed by 6 bases and V by 1 base; bases with no gene match: 5. The CDR3 covers 15 residues. Germline V gene sequence: CDR1 SGHTA, CDR2 FQGTGA. CDR3: CASSLKGGTGAEAFF. The CDR3 DNA reads TGTGCCAGCAGCTTAAAAGGTGGGACAGGGGCTGAAGCTTTCTTT.

The chain recombines TRBV21-1 with TRBJ1-2; TRBD1, the table's D call, lacks a check against the DNA. TRBV21-1 is a documented pseudogene. This CDR3 has 13 residues. CDR3 protein: CASSTDRGLGYTF. The CDR3 DNA is TGTGCCAGCAGCACCGACAGGGGGCTTGGCTACACCTTC.

The V call is TRBV20-1, the J call TRBJ1-1; D gene ambiguous. V gave up 2 bases and J gave up 6 bases, with 7 bases separating them. CDR3 size: 11 residues. Germline CDR1 and CDR2: DFQATT and SNEGSKA (reference sequence). As DNA, the CDR3 is TGCAGTGCTAGACTAGAAGCTGAAGCTTTCTTT. This sequence encodes CSARLEAEAFF.

The chain is built from TRBV11-1 and TRBJ1-1; tentatively, D is TRBD1 (5 bases). CDR3 length equals 16 residues. The germline gives CDR1 SGHAT, CDR2 FQDESV (reference sequence). The V and J ends lost 1 base and 1 base respectively, with 13 bases between them. The CDR3 spells CASSLVVVRGNTEAFF. In DNA form, the CDR3 reads TGTGCCAGCAGCTTAGTAGTTGTTAGGGGGAACACTGAAGCTTTCTTT.

V and J are TRBV7-7 and TRBJ2-1; D may be TRBD1 (5 bases). The CDR3 spans 13 residues. CDR1 is SSHAT, CDR2 FNYEAQ, per germline (reference sequence). Trimming took off 5 bases at V and 4 bases at J, with 9 bases between the two ends. CDR3 sequence: CASSRDRYNEQFF. CDR3 bases: TGTGCCAGCAGCCGCGACAGATACAATGAGCAGTTCTTC.

V and J are TRBV5-5 and TRBJ2-2, with D uncertain. CDR1 and CDR2 from the germline V gene are SGHKS and YYEKEE (reference sequence). V gave up 1 base and J gave up 0 bases, with 10 bases separating them. The CDR3 has 16 amino acids. CDR3 region: CASSLTAPANTGELFF. The CDR3 coding sequence is TGTGCCAGCAGCTTGACTGCACCTGCGAACACCGGGGAGCTGTTTTTT.

The CDR3 spells CASSPGTGWNTEAFF. The CDR3 nucleotides are TGTGCCAGCAGTCCGGGGACAGGTTGGAACACTGAAGCTTTCTTT. This sequence joins TRBV27 and TRBJ1-1; 8 bases agree with TRBD1. Germline CDR1 MNHEY, CDR2 SMNVEV (reference sequence). The J segment lost 1 base and the V segment lost 5 bases, leaving 6 bases of the junction unmatched. This CDR3 is 15 amino acids long.

This chain links TRBV7-9 with TRBJ1-1; D is unresolved. This CDR3 is 14 amino acids long. Deletions cut 5 bases from V and 2 bases from J, with 12 bases between. The germline V gene has CDR1 SEHNR and CDR2 FQNEAQ (reference sequence). In DNA form, the CDR3 reads TGTGCCAGCAGCCCGTTGGGCCGTAACACTGAAGCTTTCTTT. Its protein product is CASSPLGRNTEAFF.

The V gene is TRBV19, the J gene TRBJ2-5, with D maybe TRBD1 (6 bases). V lost 4 bases to trimming and J lost 5 bases, with 11 bases between them. CDR1 and CDR2 from the germline V gene are LNHDA and SQIVND (reference sequence). This CDR3 comprises 13 residues. The CDR3 is CASSRGLGETQYF. The CDR3, as DNA: TGTGCCAGTAGTAGGGGGCTCGGGGAGACCCAGTACTTC.

V usage is TRBV5-8 and J usage is TRBJ1-1; TRBD1 matches 7 bases. Germline-derived CDR1 and CDR2 are SGHTS and YDEGEE. V shed 3 bases, J shed 11 bases, and the junction held 13 bases outside the gene matches. The CDR3 covers 14 residues. The CDR3 reads CASSSLQGQSLAFF. CDR3 DNA sequence: TGTGCCAGCAGCTCGTTGCAGGGACAGAGTCTTGCTTTCTTT.

This clone was counted a few times. The rearrangement links TRBV7-9 to TRBJ2-2; 11 bases match TRBD2. The CDR3 consists of 18 residues. Germline V gene lookup returns CDR1 SEHNR and CDR2 FQNEAQ (reference sequence). The V and J ends lost 6 bases and 1 base, in that order; junction bases with no gene match: 10. CDR3 sequence (DNA): TGTGCCAGCAGACCCTTACTAGCGGGGGTCTTGAACACCGGGGAGCTGTTTTTT. It codes for CASRPLLAGVLNTGELFF.

The gene calls are TRBV7-3 and TRBJ2-7; maybe TRBD2 (5 bases). V was clipped by 5 bases and J by 0 bases, with 8 bases between them. This CDR3 contains 13 residues. Looked up from germline, CDR1 is SGHTA and CDR2 is FQGTGA. CDR3 in amino acids: CASSLSDSYEQYF. For the CDR3, the DNA is TGTGCCAGCAGCCTTAGCGACTCCTACGAGCAGTACTTC.

This chain uses TRBV4-1 with TRBJ2-5, with no clear D. In germline, CDR1 is MGHRA, CDR2 YSYEKL. Trimming removed 0 bases from V and 4 bases from J, with 18 bases in between. This CDR3 comprises 17 residues. This chain's CDR3 is CASSQDRPVPRGETQYF. The CDR3, as DNA: TGCGCCAGCAGCCAAGATCGGCCAGTCCCCCGAGGAGAGACCCAGTACTTC.

This clone was counted a single time. V gene TRBV18 combines with J gene TRBJ1-1; a weak D match, TRBD1 (5 bases). The CDR3 has 14 amino acids. The V and J ends lost 5 bases and 4 bases respectively, with 14 bases between them. CDR1 and CDR2 (germline): KGHSH, LQKENI. DNA of the CDR3: TGTGCCAGCTCAAGTGTAAGGGGTGGCACTGAAGCTTTCTTT. It specifies CASSSVRGGTEAFF.

The chain carries TRBV5-1 and TRBJ1-3; D unresolved. The CDR3 is 15 residues long. Germline CDR1 reads SGHRS; CDR2 reads YFSETQ. Between the trimmed V and J ends, which lost 4 bases and 0 bases, there was a span of 11 bases. CDR3 coding DNA: TGCGCCAGCAGCCTGGACGGGAGCTCTGGAAACACCATATATTTT. Protein sequence: CASSLDGSSGNTIYF.

The chain links TRBV19 to TRBJ1-5; D ambiguous. V was cut by 2 bases and J by 7 bases, with 6 bases left in between. This CDR3 is 12 amino acids long. The germline gives CDR1 LNHDA, CDR2 SQIVND (reference sequence). The CDR3 DNA follows: TGTGCCAGTAGTATATATCGGCAGCCCCAGCATTTT. Amino acid sequence: CASSIYRQPQHF.

The V and J genes are TRBV18 and TRBJ1-1; 7 bases agree with TRBD1. The CDR3 has 13 residues. Germline loops: CDR1 KGHSH, CDR2 LQKENI. Losses at the gene ends were 8 bases for V and 1 base for J; bases not matched to a gene: 4. The CDR3 reads CASQQGKNTEAFF. The CDR3 DNA sequence: TGTGCCAGCCAACAGGGGAAGAACACTGAAGCTTTCTTT.

The gene calls are TRBV5-1 and TRBJ2-5, with 8 bases that match TRBD2. V shed 4 bases and J 6 bases; nucleotides not matched to a gene: 11. From germline, CDR1 is SGHRS and CDR2 YFSETQ. This CDR3 region has 15 residues. This CDR3 reads CASSPGGGPEQTQYF. The CDR3 bases are TGCGCCAGCAGCCCCGGCGGGGGGCCCGAGCAGACCCAGTACTTC.

This clone was counted a single time. The chain couples TRBV6-5 to TRBJ1-1; D perhaps matches TRBD1 (5 bases). The V gene's germline CDR1 is MNHEY and CDR2 SVGAGI. V was cut by 6 bases and J by 4 bases, with 15 bases left in between. The CDR3 consists of 14 residues. The CDR3 DNA reads as TGTGCCAGCAGAAAGACAGTTGATGGCACTGAAGCTTTCTTT. This translates into CASRKTVDGTEAFF.

The rearrangement uses TRBV7-9 and TRBJ2-3, with 11 bases lining up with TRBD1. There are 15 residues in the CDR3. Germline CDR1 and CDR2: SEHNR and FQNEAQ (reference sequence). Trimming took 3 bases from V and 5 from J; bases not matched to a gene: 4. The CDR3 here is CASSLGQGDKDTQYF. The CDR3 nucleotides are TGTGCCAGCAGCTTGGGACAGGGGGACAAAGATACGCAGTATTTT.

The chain employs TRBV16 and TRBJ1-6; D gene unclear. The CDR3 loop spans 13 amino acids. The V and J ends lost 0 bases and 7 bases respectively, with 4 bases between them. Germline loops: CDR1 KGHSY, CDR2 FQNENV. The CDR3 DNA reads TGTGCCAGCAGCCAATCGTTAAATTCACCCCTCCACTTT. Protein: CASSQSLNSPLHF.

This chain links TRBV7-2 with TRBJ2-5; the D gene is possibly TRBD1 (7 bases). The V gene's germline CDR1 is SGHTA and CDR2 FQGNSA. The V gene lost 2 bases and the J gene lost 5 bases, with 15 bases spanning the gap. This CDR3 is built from 15 residues. DNA of the CDR3: TGTGCCAGCAGCTTACGGCAGGGGGGAAGGGAGACCCAGTACTTC. Translated, it gives CASSLRQGGRETQYF.

The rearrangement links TRBV7-3 to TRBJ2-1; TRBD2 agrees at 10 bases. Unmatched junction bases numbered 7, after V lost 4 bases and J lost 7 bases. CDR3 length: 15 amino acids. Germline-derived CDR1 and CDR2 are SGHTA and FQGTGA. As DNA, the CDR3 is TGTGCCAGCAGCTCACTAGCGGGACCAAGTAATGAGCAGTTCTTC. Protein: CASSSLAGPSNEQFF.

This sequence joins TRBV30 and TRBJ1-1; 7 bases fit TRBD1. The CDR3 contains 14 residues. Germline CDR1 is GTSNPN and CDR2 is SVGIG (reference sequence). V shed 5 bases, J shed 0 bases, and the junction held 6 bases outside the gene matches. CDR3 in amino acids: CAWRLTGVNTEAFF. As DNA, the CDR3 is TGTGCCTGGCGGCTTACAGGGGTGAACACTGAAGCTTTCTTT. The full variable domain, in which reference TRBV30 and TRBJ1-1 provide the parts outside the CDR3, is SQTIHQWPATLVQPVGSPLSLECTVEGTSNPNLYWYRQAAGRGLQLLFYSVGIGQISSEVPQNLSASRPQDRQFILSSKKLLLSDSGFYLCAWRLTGVNTEAFFGQGTRLTVV.

The J gene is TRBJ1-1, the V gene TRBV7-8; 9 nucleotides match TRBD1. V lost 5 bases to trimming and J lost 6 bases; unmatched junction nucleotides: 10. In germline, CDR1 is SGHVS, CDR2 FQNEAQ. The CDR3 extends over 15 amino acids. The CDR3 coding sequence is TGTGCCAGCAGCCGCCGACTCGGACAGGGGCCTGAAGCTTTCTTT. This encodes CASSRRLGQGPEAFF. Based on the CDR3 plus reference TRBV7-8 and TRBJ1-1, the full variable domain is GAGVSQSPRYKVAKRGQDVALRCDPISGHVSLFWYQQALGQGPEFLTYFQNEAQLDKSGLPSDRFFAERPEGSVSTLKIQRTQQEDSAVYLCASSRRLGQGPEAFFGQGTRLTVV.

This clone appeared a few times. V usage is TRBV5-1 and J usage is TRBJ2-3; D ambiguous. Trimming left V 0 bases short and J 0 bases short, with 14 bases between. This CDR3 is built from 17 residues. Germline CDR1 reads SGHRS; CDR2 reads YFSETQ. The CDR3 region has the DNA TGCGCCAGCAGCTTGGATGATTACAGCTCTAGCACAGATACGCAGTATTTT. Translation: CASSLDDYSSSTDTQYF.